The clone carrying this TCR beta chain was counted at least ten times. As yet, its antigen is unknown. The source of the sample is a study of T cell repertoires in cytomegalovirus infection. A single record per CDR3 protein comes from TCRdb applying MiXCR to the reads. Of hundreds of thousands of distinct CDR3 sequences listed, approximately 33% are singletons. This CDR3 spans 13 amino acids. Deletions cut 6 bases from V and 2 bases from J, with 5 bases between. CDR1 is MNHEY and CDR2 is SMNVEV in the germline V gene (reference sequence). This clonotype originated in a human donor in good health (CMV status not recorded). Some clones in this sample may be carry-over from other donors' samples. The sample consisted of cultured PBMCs, taken from culture after CMV antigen stimulation. The chain carries TRBV27 and TRBJ2-6; D unresolved. The CDR3 reads CASSLAGANVLTF. In DNA form, the CDR3 reads TGTGCCAGCAGCTTAGCTGGGGCCAACGTCCTGACTTTC.